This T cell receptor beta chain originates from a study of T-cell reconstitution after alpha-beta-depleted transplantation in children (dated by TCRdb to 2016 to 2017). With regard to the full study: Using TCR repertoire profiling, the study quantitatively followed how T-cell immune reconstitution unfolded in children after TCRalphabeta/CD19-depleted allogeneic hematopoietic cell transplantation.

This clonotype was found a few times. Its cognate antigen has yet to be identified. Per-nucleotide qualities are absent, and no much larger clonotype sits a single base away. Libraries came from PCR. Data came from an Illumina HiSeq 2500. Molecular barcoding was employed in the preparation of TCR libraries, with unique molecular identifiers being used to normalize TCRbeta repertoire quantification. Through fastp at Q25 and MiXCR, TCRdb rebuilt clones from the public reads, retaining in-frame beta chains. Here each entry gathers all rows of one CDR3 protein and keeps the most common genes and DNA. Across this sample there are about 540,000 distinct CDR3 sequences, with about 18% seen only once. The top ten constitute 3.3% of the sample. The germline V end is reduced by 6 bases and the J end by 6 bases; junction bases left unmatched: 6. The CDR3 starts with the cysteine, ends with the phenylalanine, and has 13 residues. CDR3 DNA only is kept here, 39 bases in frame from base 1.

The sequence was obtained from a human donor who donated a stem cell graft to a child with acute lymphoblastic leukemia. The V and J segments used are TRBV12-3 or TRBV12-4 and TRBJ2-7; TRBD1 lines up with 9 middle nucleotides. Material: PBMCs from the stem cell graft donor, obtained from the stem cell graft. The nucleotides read TGTGCCAGCAGCCCCTCGGGACAGGGCGAGCAGTACTTC. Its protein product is CASSPSGQGEQYF.